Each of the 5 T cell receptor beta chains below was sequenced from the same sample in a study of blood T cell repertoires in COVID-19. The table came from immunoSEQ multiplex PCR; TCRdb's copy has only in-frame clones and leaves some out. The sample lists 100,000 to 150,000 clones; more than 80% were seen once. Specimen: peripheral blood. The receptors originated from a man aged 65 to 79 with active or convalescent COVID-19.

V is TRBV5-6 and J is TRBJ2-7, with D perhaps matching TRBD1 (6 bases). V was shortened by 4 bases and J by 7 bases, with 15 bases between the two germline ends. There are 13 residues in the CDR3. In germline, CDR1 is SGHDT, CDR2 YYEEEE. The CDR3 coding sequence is TGTGCCAGCAGCCGCGACCGGACAGCTGAGCAGTACTTC. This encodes CASSRDRTAEQYF.

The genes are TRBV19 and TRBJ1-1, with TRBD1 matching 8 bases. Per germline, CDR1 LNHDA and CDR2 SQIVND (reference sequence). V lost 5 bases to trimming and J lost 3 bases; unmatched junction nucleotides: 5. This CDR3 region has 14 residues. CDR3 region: CASSGQGRDTEAFF. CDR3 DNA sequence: TGTGCCAGTAGTGGACAGGGTCGTGACACTGAAGCTTTCTTT.

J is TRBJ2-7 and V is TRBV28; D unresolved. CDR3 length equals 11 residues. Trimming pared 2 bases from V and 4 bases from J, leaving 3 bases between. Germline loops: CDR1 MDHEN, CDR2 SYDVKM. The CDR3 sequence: CASSLQYEQYF. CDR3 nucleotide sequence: TGTGCCAGCAGTTTACAGTACGAGCAGTACTTC.

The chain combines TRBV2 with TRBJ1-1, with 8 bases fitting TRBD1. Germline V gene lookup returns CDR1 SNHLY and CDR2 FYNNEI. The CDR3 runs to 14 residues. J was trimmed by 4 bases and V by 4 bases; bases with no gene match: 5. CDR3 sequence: CASSGTGWVTEAFF. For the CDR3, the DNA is TGTGCCAGCAGTGGGACAGGGTGGGTCACTGAAGCTTTCTTT.

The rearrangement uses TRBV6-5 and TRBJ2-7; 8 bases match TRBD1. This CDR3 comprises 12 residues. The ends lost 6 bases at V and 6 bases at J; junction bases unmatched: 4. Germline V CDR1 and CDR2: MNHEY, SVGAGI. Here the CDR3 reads CASRDRVREQYF. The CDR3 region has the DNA TGTGCCAGCAGGGACAGGGTTCGCGAGCAGTACTTC.